This T cell receptor (beta chain) was documented in a study of PD-1 blockade in mismatch repair-deficient tumors. The wider study: Enrolled about 2012-2016, patients had progressing, pretreated mismatch repair-deficient cancers of 11 to 13 types.

The method was immunoSEQ multiplex PCR; TCRdb's version includes in-frame clones alone and lacks a portion of them. The sample lists some 120,000 clones; approximately 80% were seen once. TCR sequencing covered three patients who responded to pembrolizumab. Per germline, CDR1 SGHAT and CDR2 FQNNGV. CDR3 length: 15 amino acids. V shed 1 base, J shed 6 bases, and the junction held 8 bases outside the gene matches. V is TRBV11-2 and J is TRBJ2-7; TRBD2 agrees at 8 bases. Sequencing was performed on peripheral blood, taken approximately 64 weeks after starting pembrolizumab. This TCR came from an adult with mismatch repair-deficient cancer. CDR3 sequence reads: CASSLVEAGVGEQYF. The CDR3 region has the DNA TGTGCCAGCAGCTTAGTGGAAGCGGGAGTTGGCGAGCAGTACTTC.